This TCR beta chain appears in the sequencing data of a study of blood T cell repertoires in COVID-19. TCRdb's copy holds only in-frame clones and misses some; the assay was immunoSEQ multiplex PCR. The sample records 200,000 or so clones, approximately 83% being singletons. The V end was cut by 4 bases, the J end by 10 bases, with 17 bases between. The CDR3 extends over 14 amino acids. CDR1 SNHLY and CDR2 FYNNEI come from the germline V gene. Recruits, aged roughly 18 to 95 years, lived in around 24 US areas. Participant-given clinical history determined each cohort assignment. V is TRBV2 and J is TRBJ1-5; D unclear. This TCR was recovered from a woman aged 45-60 years who had been exposed to COVID-19. Sequencing used PBMCs or T cells enriched from blood (not recorded which). CDR3 residues: CASSVLGAGRPQHF. Written as DNA, the CDR3 is TGTGCCAGCAGTGTTTTAGGTGCGGGTCGACCCCAGCATTTT.